A single sample is the source of the 12 T cell receptor beta chains below, sequenced in a study of cytomegalovirus exposure and HLA in healthy donors. The repertoire was sequenced with immunoSEQ multiplex PCR; TCRdb's copy has only in-frame clones and lacks some. The sample comprises 150,000 to 200,000 clones, less than 85% of which are singletons, and more than 15% rests with the top ten. The sequencing input was PBMCs. The receptors come from a man between 18 and 29 years old in good health and CMV-seropositive.

The chain is built from TRBV27 and TRBJ2-7; no definite D call. CDR1 is MNHEY and CDR2 is SMNVEV in the germline V gene (reference sequence). The CDR3 sequence is 14 residues long. The ends were cut back, 0 bases at V and 4 bases at J, with 10 bases in the middle. The CDR3, as DNA: TGTGCCAGCAGTTTATCATACCCCAGATACGAGCAGTACTTC. This encodes CASSLSYPRYEQYF.

This chain uses TRBV9 with TRBJ2-7; 12 bases map to TRBD2. Germline V gene sequence: CDR1 SGDLS, CDR2 YYNGEE. The CDR3 has 15 residues. Trimming at V came to 4 bases and at J to 3 bases, leaving 5 bases not matched to a gene. The DNA for the CDR3 is TGTGCCAGCAGCCCTGGACTAGCGGGGAGCTACGAGCAGTACTTC. Amino acids: CASSPGLAGSYEQYF.

V usage is TRBV28 and J usage is TRBJ1-5; 8 bases map to TRBD1. Unmatched junction bases numbered 6, after V lost 4 bases and J lost 7 bases. The CDR3 consists of 14 residues. CDR1 MDHEN and CDR2 SYDVKM come from the germline V gene. The CDR3 loop is CASSWTGRGQPQHF. Written as DNA, the CDR3 is TGTGCCAGCAGTTGGACAGGGAGGGGGCAGCCCCAGCATTTT.

This chain joins TRBV5-1 and TRBJ1-3, with D uncertain. This CDR3 is built from 13 residues. Germline CDR1 and CDR2: SGHRS and YFSETQ. Trimming left V 4 bases short and J 2 bases short, with 7 bases between. The CDR3 spells CASSPSAGNTIYF. In nucleotides, the CDR3 is TGCGCCAGCAGCCCGAGTGCTGGAAACACCATATATTTT.

The chain uses TRBV5-1 and TRBJ1-2, with 7 bases matching TRBD1. The ends lost 2 bases at V and 6 bases at J; junction bases unmatched: 7. The CDR3 totals 14 residues. Germline lookup yields CDR1 SGHRS and CDR2 YFSETQ. The CDR3 protein is CASSFDDRADGYTF. In DNA form, the CDR3 reads TGCGCCAGCAGCTTTGATGACAGGGCCGATGGCTACACCTTC.

This clone has only one observation. This chain joins TRBV27 and TRBJ2-5; 7 bases agree with TRBD2. The CDR3 sequence is 15 residues long. V lost 3 bases, J lost 5 bases, and 9 bases stayed unmatched. CDR1 is MNHEY, CDR2 SMNVEV, per germline (reference sequence). The CDR3 DNA follows: TGTGCCAGCAGTTTTTCCGGGGGGATCGGTGAGACCCAGTACTTC. Translated: CASSFSGGIGETQYF.

V is TRBV27 and J is TRBJ2-1; a weak D match, TRBD2 (6 bases). The CDR3 totals 15 residues. Germline CDR1 is MNHEY and CDR2 is SMNVEV (reference sequence). Trimming cost V 4 bases and J 2 bases, with 12 bases left between them. DNA for the CDR3: TGTGCCAGCAGTTCCCGGGCTAGCGCCTACAATGAGCAGTTCTTC. Translating it yields CASSSRASAYNEQFF.

A remark on this clone: One end of the junction is discordant with germline, which a read error may explain. The genes are TRBV30 and TRBJ1-1, with 9 bases that match TRBD1. CDR3 size: 14 residues. In germline, CDR1 is GTSNPN, CDR2 SVGIG (reference sequence). The CDR3 sequence is CAWSLGTGNAEAFF. CDR3 nucleotide sequence: TGTGCCTGGAGTCTCGGGACAGGGAACGCTGAAGCTTTCTTT.

The CDR3 coding sequence is TGTGCCAGCAGTGAAAAAGCCTTAGGCGGGCCCGAGCAGTACTTC. Translation gives CASSEKALGGPEQYF. The rearrangement uses TRBV6-1 and TRBJ2-7; TRBD2 is a possible D gene (5 bases). Trimming stripped 2 bases from V and 6 bases from J, with 17 bases between. This CDR3 comprises 15 residues. The germline V gene has CDR1 MNHNS and CDR2 SASEGT.

The chain is built from TRBV2 and TRBJ1-3; 7 positions agree with TRBD1. V gave up 7 bases and J gave up 3 bases; unmatched junction bases: 3. Germline V lookup: CDR1 SNHLY, CDR2 FYNNEI. The CDR3 has 13 amino acids. The CDR3 nucleotides read TGTGCCAGCACTCGGGACAGTGGAAACACCATATATTTT. It translates to CASTRDSGNTIYF.

This clone has just one count. J is TRBJ2-6 and V is TRBV11-3; 9 bases are shared with TRBD1. Trimming at V came to 5 bases and at J to 4 bases, leaving 9 bases not matched to a gene. This CDR3 spans 17 amino acids. CDR1 is SGHNT, CDR2 YENEEA, per germline. The CDR3 region is CASSPEDRGYGANVLTF. CDR3 nucleotides: TGTGCCAGCAGCCCGGAGGACAGGGGATACGGGGCCAACGTCCTGACTTTC.

In regard to this clone: The same CDR3 arises from other DNA sequences in this sample as well. The chain combines TRBV6-1 with TRBJ1-3; D is uncertain. Germline values: CDR1 MNHNS, CDR2 SASEGT. The V end was cut by 2 bases, the J end by 0 bases, with 5 bases between. The CDR3 totals 14 residues. In nucleotides, the CDR3 is TGTGCCAGCAGTGAACGGAGCTCTGGAAACACCATATATTTT. It codes for CASSERSSGNTIYF.